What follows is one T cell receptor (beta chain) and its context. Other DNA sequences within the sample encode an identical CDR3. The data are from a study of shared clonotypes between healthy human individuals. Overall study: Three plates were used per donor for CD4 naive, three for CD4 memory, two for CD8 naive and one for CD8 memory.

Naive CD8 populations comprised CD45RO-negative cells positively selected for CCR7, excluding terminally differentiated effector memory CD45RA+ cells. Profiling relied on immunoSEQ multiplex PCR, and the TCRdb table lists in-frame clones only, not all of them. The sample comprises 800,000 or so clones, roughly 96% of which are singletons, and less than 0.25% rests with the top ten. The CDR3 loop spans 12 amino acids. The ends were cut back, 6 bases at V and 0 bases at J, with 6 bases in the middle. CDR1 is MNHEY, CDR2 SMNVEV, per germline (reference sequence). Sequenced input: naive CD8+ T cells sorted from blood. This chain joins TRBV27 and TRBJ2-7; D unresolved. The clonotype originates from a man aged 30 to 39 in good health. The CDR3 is CASSSSSYEQYF. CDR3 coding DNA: TGTGCCAGCAGCTCGAGCTCCTACGAGCAGTACTTC.